Listed below are T cell receptor beta chains from one sample, sequenced in a study of cytomegalovirus exposure and HLA in healthy donors. Clones were sequenced by immunoSEQ multiplex PCR, and TCRdb holds only the in-frame ones, with some missing. The table has approximately 250,000 clones, about 88% seen once. The sequencing sample was made of PBMCs. The receptors derive from a girl aged 2 to 10 in good health and CMV-seronegative. Each CDR3 is given with its conserved first and last residue. The D gene is left open where the match is weak. Clone size is not always given. Where it is, it says once, few, many or a class for expanded clones.

TRBV11-1	TRBD1	-	TRBJ2-7	TGTGCCAGCAGCCCCCTGGGAGGGGACAGGGGTTACGAGCAGTACTTC	CASSPLGGDRGYEQYF
TRBV6-1	TRBD2	-	TRBJ2-7	TGTGCCAGCAACCTAGCGGGGGGGACCTACGAGCAGTACTTC	CASNLAGGTYEQYF
TRBV7-2	-	once	TRBJ2-7	TGTGCCAGCGGGTCTCCCAGTGGGAGTTATCCCTACGAGCAGTACTTC	CASGSPSGSYPYEQYF
TRBV10-3	TRBD2	once	TRBJ2-3	TGTGCCATCAGCAGGACTAGCGGGGACGATACGCAGTATTTT	CAISRTSGDDTQYF
TRBV5-1	-	few	TRBJ2-3	TGCGCCAGCAGCTTCTCACGGGATACGCAGTATTTT	CASSFSRDTQYF
TRBV15	TRBD1	once	TRBJ1-6	TGTGCCACCAGGACAGGGAAATCCTATAATTCACCCCTCCACTTT	CATRTGKSYNSPLHF
TRBV29-1	TRBD2	-	TRBJ2-7	TGCAGCGGCGGGGGGACTTCGAACGAGCAGTACTTC	CSGGGTSNEQYF
TRBV7-9	-	-	TRBJ2-3	TGTTCCAGCAGCTTAGTAACTTTAGCGCGCACAGATACGCAGTATTTT	CSSSLVTLARTDTQYF
TRBV6-1	-	-	TRBJ1-1	TGTGCCAGCAGTCGGCGACAGCCGAACACTGAAGCTTTCTTT	CASSRRQPNTEAFF
TRBV7-8	TRBD1	-	TRBJ2-3	TGTGCCAGCAGCTCCCGGGACAGGATATACACAGATACGCAGTATTTT	CASSSRDRIYTDTQYF
TRBV27	-	-	TRBJ1-4	TGTGCCAGCAGACCAAGCCCCTTGAGCGAAAAACTGTTTTTT	CASRPSPLSEKLFF
TRBV30	-	-	TRBJ1-1	TGTGCCTGGAGCCAGGGGATTGGAGACACTGAAGCTTTCTTT	CAWSQGIGDTEAFF
TRBV5-1	-	-	TRBJ1-6	TGCGCCAGCAGCTTCGGGTCCGGAAATTCACCCCTCCACTTT	CASSFGSGNSPLHF
TRBV2	TRBD1	-	TRBJ2-4	TGTGCCAGCAGACGACAGGGTGGAAACATTCAGTACTTC	CASRRQGGNIQYF
TRBV21-1	-	-	TRBJ2-6	TGTGCCAGCAGCAAAGGACAGGGTTCGTCTGGGGCCAACGTCCTGACTTTC	CASSKGQGSSGANVLTF
TRBV30	-	-	TRBJ2-7	TGTGCCTGGAGTGAGGGAGGAGGCTACGAGCAGTACTTC	CAWSEGGGYEQYF
TRBV12-1	-	-	TRBJ2-1	TGTGCCAGCAGCGCCGCGGGACTAGCGAGAAGGAATGAGCAGTTCTTC	CASSAAGLARRNEQFF
TRBV19	-	-	TRBJ2-1	TGTGCCAGTAGTATAGAGCACTTTGAGCAGTTCTTC	CASSIEHFEQFF
TRBV30	TRBD1	once	TRBJ2-7	TGTGCCTTTGGGACAGGGAAAGAGCAGTACTTC	CAFGTGKEQYF
TRBV11-3	-	-	TRBJ2-2	TGTGCCAGCAGCTCACGGACTACCGGGGAGCTGTTTTTT	CASSSRTTGELFF
TRBV9	TRBD1	-	TRBJ2-7	TGTGCCAGCAGCGTGGGTGGGACAGGGTCCTACGAGCAGTACTTC	CASSVGGTGSYEQYF
TRBV25-1	TRBD2	-	TRBJ2-7	TGTGCCAGCAGTGAGGGGACTAGCGGGCCCTCCTACGAGCAGTACTTC	CASSEGTSGPSYEQYF
TRBV2	-	-	TRBJ1-2	TGTGCCAGCAGTGTGGACAGAAACTATGGCTACACCTTC	CASSVDRNYGYTF
TRBV5-4	-	-	TRBJ2-7	TGTGCCAGCAACAACTTGGACAGTGGACCGGAGCAGTACTTC	CASNNLDSGPEQYF
TRBV10-3	TRBD2	few	TRBJ2-5	TGTGCCATCAGTGCGGGAGGGGGGGAGACCCAGTACTTC	CAISAGGGETQYF
TRBV12-5	-	-	TRBJ1-1	TGTGCTAGTGGTTTGGACACCATGAACACTGAAGCTTTCTTT	CASGLDTMNTEAFF
TRBV9	-	-	TRBJ2-1	TGTGCCAGCAGCGTCGGGGGAAGCGGACCATACAATGAGCAGTTCTTC	CASSVGGSGPYNEQFF
TRBV10-1	TRBD2	-	TRBJ2-3	TGCGCTAGCAGCGGTGGACTAGGTCCCGCCGGAGATACGCAGTATTTT	CASSGGLGPAGDTQYF
TRBV19	TRBD1	-	TRBJ2-1	TGTGCCAGTAGTTCCCCGGGACAGGGGTCCCCAAATGAGCAGTTCTTC	CASSSPGQGSPNEQFF
TRBV14	-	-	TRBJ1-1	TGTGCCAGCAGCCCTACGATTTTCGACAGCATTGAAGCTTTCTTT	CASSPTIFDSIEAFF
TRBV13	-	-	TRBJ1-4	TGTGCCAGCAGCCCTGCGGGGGTAGGTGAAAAACTGTTTTTT	CASSPAGVGEKLFF
TRBV5-1	TRBD1	-	TRBJ2-2	TGCGCCAGCAGCCACAGACAGGGTTCGAACACCGGGGAGCTGTTTTTT	CASSHRQGSNTGELFF
TRBV5-5	TRBD2	-	TRBJ2-3	TGTGCCAGCAGCGGACTAGCGGGGGGGTTCACAGATACGCAGTATTTT	CASSGLAGGFTDTQYF
TRBV29-1	-	-	TRBJ2-5	TGCAGCGTTGAGCCCCCAATAGTAGTGGAGACCCAGTACTTC	CSVEPPIVVETQYF
TRBV11-2	TRBD1	-	TRBJ1-4	TGTGCCAGCAGCGACAGGGGCACTAATGAAAAACTGTTTTTT	CASSDRGTNEKLFF
TRBV4-1	TRBD1	-	TRBJ2-2	TGCGCCAGCAGCGAACTACCGGGACAGGGAACCGGGGAGCTGTTTTTT	CASSELPGQGTGELFF
TRBV5-6	-	-	TRBJ1-5	TGTGCCAGCAGCTTGAGCTTAGATTTGGAGCCCCAGCATTTT	CASSLSLDLEPQHF
TRBV7-8	TRBD2	-	TRBJ2-7	TGTGCCAGCAGCCAGGTGACTAGCGGCCTCACTCCCTACGAGCAGTACTTC	CASSQVTSGLTPYEQYF
TRBV4-1	TRBD2	-	TRBJ2-7	TGCGCCAGCAGCCAGGGCACTAGCGCGCGCTGGTACGAGCAGTACTTC	CASSQGTSARWYEQYF
TRBV4-1	-	-	TRBJ2-5	TGCGCCAGCAGCCAAGATACAGCCCAAGAGACCCAGTACTTC	CASSQDTAQETQYF
TRBV25-1	-	-	TRBJ2-2	TGTGCCAGCAGTGAAAGTGGGGGCATCGGGGAGCTGTTTTTT	CASSESGGIGELFF
TRBV5-4	TRBD1	-	TRBJ2-1	TGTGCCAGCAGCCCCGACGCGGGACAGGCCACCCACAATGAGCAGTTCTTC	CASSPDAGQATHNEQFF
TRBV2	-	-	TRBJ1-3	TGTGCCACAACAGGGTCTGGAAACACCATATATTTT	CATTGSGNTIYF
TRBV4-1	-	once	TRBJ1-5	TGCGCCAGCAGCCCCTATCAGGGTAATCAGCCCCAGCATTTT	CASSPYQGNQPQHF
TRBV6-6	TRBD2	-	TRBJ2-7	TGTGCCAGCAGTGACGGGACTAGCGGGAATTACGAGCAGTACTTC	CASSDGTSGNYEQYF
TRBV4-2	TRBD2	-	TRBJ2-3	TGTGCCAGCAGCCAAGAATCGGCGGGGGGGCCCCCAGATACGCAGTATTTT	CASSQESAGGPPDTQYF
TRBV7-9	-	-	TRBJ2-2	TGTGCCAGCAGACCTCGGGGTTTCACCGGGGAGCTGTTTTTT	CASRPRGFTGELFF
TRBV5-4	-	-	TRBJ2-3	TGTGCCAGCACCGACCTCGAGGCCACAGATACGCAGTATTTT	CASTDLEATDTQYF
TRBV30	-	-	TRBJ1-5	TGTGCCTGGAGTCCGGGGTACCTTAGCAATCAGCCCCAGCATTTT	CAWSPGYLSNQPQHF
TRBV7-8	-	-	TRBJ1-3	TGTGCCAGCAGCTTACTAAACCCCACAGGATACTCTGGAAACACCATATATTTT	CASSLLNPTGYSGNTIYF
TRBV5-1	-	-	TRBJ2-2	TGCGCCAGCAAGAGCGAGAACACCGGGGAGCTGTTTTTT	CASKSENTGELFF
TRBV10-3	TRBD1	once	TRBJ2-7	TGTGCCATCAGGGGGGACAGGGGTACCGAGCAGTACTTC	CAIRGDRGTEQYF
TRBV2	-	-	TRBJ2-5	TGTGCCAGCGGTGATCGGCGGGTCCAGGAGACCCAGTACTTC	CASGDRRVQETQYF
TRBV6-5	-	-	TRBJ2-1	TGTGCCAGCAGTTACTCGAGGTCTCGACATGAGCAGTTCTTC	CASSYSRSRHEQFF
TRBV30	TRBD1	-	TRBJ1-4	TGTGCCTGGAGTTCCAGCGGACAGGGACGATATGAAAAACTGTTTTTT	CAWSSSGQGRYEKLFF
TRBV5-1	TRBD1	-	TRBJ2-7	TGCGCCAGCGCGAGAACAGGGGGGTCAAACTACGAGCAGTACTTC	CASARTGGSNYEQYF
TRBV29-1	TRBD2	-	TRBJ2-2	TGCAGCGTTGTACCAGCGGGGGTCAACACCGGGGAGCTGTTTTTT	CSVVPAGVNTGELFF
TRBV29-1	-	-	TRBJ2-5	TGCAGCGTTAGTGGGAGTCTCGCGGAGACCCAGTACTTC	CSVSGSLAETQYF